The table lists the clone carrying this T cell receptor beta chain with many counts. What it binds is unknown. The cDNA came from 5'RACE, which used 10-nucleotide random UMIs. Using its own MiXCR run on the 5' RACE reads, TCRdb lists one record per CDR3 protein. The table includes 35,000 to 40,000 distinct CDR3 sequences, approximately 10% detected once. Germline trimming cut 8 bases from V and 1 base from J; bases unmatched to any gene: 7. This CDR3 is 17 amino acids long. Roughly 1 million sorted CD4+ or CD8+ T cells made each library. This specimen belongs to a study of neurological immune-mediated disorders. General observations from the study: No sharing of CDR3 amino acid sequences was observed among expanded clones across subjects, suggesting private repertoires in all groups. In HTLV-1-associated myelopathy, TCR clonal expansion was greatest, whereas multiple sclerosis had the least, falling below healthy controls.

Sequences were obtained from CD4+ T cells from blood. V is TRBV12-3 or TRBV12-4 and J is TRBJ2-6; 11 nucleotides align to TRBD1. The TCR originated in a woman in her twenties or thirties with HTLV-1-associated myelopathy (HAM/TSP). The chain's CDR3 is CASGPGQGDSGANVLTF. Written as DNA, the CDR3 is TGTGCCAGCGGCCCGGGACAGGGGGATTCTGGGGCCAACGTCCTGACTTTC.